This T cell receptor (beta chain) was retrieved from a study of spatial heterogeneity in lung cancer. The overall study: Donors were under 90 untreated early-stage non-small cell lung cancer patients. Sequencing consistently turned up more beta-chain sequences than alpha-chain sequences.

Every molecule of TCR cDNA had its own unique molecular identifier. TCRdb re-called the 5' RACE reads with MiXCR, one entry per CDR3 protein. The sample comprises nearly 95,000 distinct CDR3 sequences, less than 20% of which are singletons, and about a fifth rests with the top ten. Time point: blood at routine non-recurrence follow-up after resection. V lost 5 bases to trimming and J lost 1 base, with 12 bases between them. The CDR3 has 15 amino acids. CDR1 is SNHLY and CDR2 is FYNNEI in the germline V gene. V is TRBV2 and J is TRBJ2-4; D possibly matches TRBD1 or TRBD2 (5 bases each). This receptor was identified in a male donor with early-stage non-small cell lung cancer. The sequences come from PBMCs, collected at follow-up. The CDR3 DNA reads TGTGCCAGCAGTCCGGGGTCAGGGGCCAAAAACATTCAGTACTTC. Translation gives CASSPGSGAKNIQYF.